The rows below give T cell receptor beta chains drawn from one sample of a study of radiation and T cells in renal cell carcinoma. TCRdb's copy holds only in-frame clones and misses some; the assay was immunoSEQ multiplex PCR. The sample records 120,000 or so clones, approximately 75% being singletons. The material sequenced was blood, taken from a patient whose treatment included radiotherapy and nephrectomy. The receptor source for this set is a woman aged 60-75 years with renal cell carcinoma. Both conserved end residues are part of each CDR3. Fields, in order: clone size, D gene, J gene, V gene, CDR3 DNA, CDR3 protein. A D gene is named only where the DNA matches it firmly. Only some rows state a clone size, as once, few, many or a class for expanded clones.

>once|-|TRBJ1-2|TRBV7-2
TGTGCCAGCAGCTCAGGCGGTAGTGGCAATTACTATGGCTACACCTTC
CASSSGGSGNYYGYTF
>-|-|TRBJ2-7|TRBV11-1
TGTGCCAGCACCTTGGGTCGAGGGTTCAACGAGCAGTACTTC
CASTLGRGFNEQYF
>few|TRBD1|TRBJ1-1|TRBV7-2
TGTGCCAGCAGCTCGCGACAGGGGAGCACTGAAGCTTTCTTT
CASSSRQGSTEAFF
>-|TRBD2|TRBJ2-1|TRBV19
TGTGCCAGTAGTATGGGAGGGACGGTCAATGAGCAGTTCTTC
CASSMGGTVNEQFF
>-|TRBD2|TRBJ2-1|TRBV27
TGTGCCAGCAGTTTTGGTCTAGCGGGGGACCATGAGCAGTTCTTC
CASSFGLAGDHEQFF
>few|TRBD1|TRBJ1-1|TRBV5-1
TGCGCCAGCAGCTTGGAACAGGGGCTCGCTGAAGCTTTCTTT
CASSLEQGLAEAFF
>few|-|TRBJ1-1|TRBV29-1
TGCAGCGTTGAAGCGTACACTGAAGCTTTCTTT
CSVEAYTEAFF
>once|TRBD1|TRBJ1-1|TRBV18
TGTGCCAGCTCCCTCGGGACAGGAGGGATGAACACTGAAGCTTTCTTT
CASSLGTGGMNTEAFF
>once|-|TRBJ2-5|TRBV29-1
TGCAGCGTGGGGACCCAAGAGACCCAGTACTTC
CSVGTQETQYF
>-|-|TRBJ2-7|TRBV30
TGTGCCTGGAGAGGAGGGCAGGGGGTTAGCGTGGCCTACGAGCAGTACTTC
CAWRGGQGVSVAYEQYF
>-|-|TRBJ1-2|TRBV6-6
TGTGCCAGCAGTTACTCGACAGTTTTTAACTATGGCTACACCTTC
CASSYSTVFNYGYTF
>once|-|TRBJ1-1|TRBV19
TGTGCCAGTCTGGACGATCACAGGGAGGGGACTGAAGCTTTCTTT
CASLDDHREGTEAFF
>-|TRBD2|TRBJ2-3|TRBV7-2
TGTGCCAGCAGCTTAGTCTTGCAGCGGGGGCTCACAGATACGCAGTATTTT
CASSLVLQRGLTDTQYF
>-|TRBD2|TRBJ2-1|TRBV28
TGTGCCAGCAGTACCCCTAGCGGAGGGGCCTACAATGAGCAGTTCTTC
CASSTPSGGAYNEQFF
>-|-|TRBJ2-7|TRBV5-1
TGCGCCAGCAGCTTGGCGGAGGGCCACACAGGACCCTACGAGCAGTACTTC
CASSLAEGHTGPYEQYF
>-|-|TRBJ1-5|TRBV11-1
TGTGCCAGCAGCGAGGGGAATAGCAATCAGCCCCAGCATTTT
CASSEGNSNQPQHF
>-|TRBD1|TRBJ1-5|TRBV6-1
TGTGCCAGCAGCGTTCGGACAGGCTGGGAGCAGGCCCAGCATTTT
CASSVRTGWEQAQHF
>-|-|TRBJ2-1|TRBV14
TGTGCCAGCAGCCAAGGGTTTCTCGGTCCCGGGCGGGTCAATGAGCAGTTCTTC
CASSQGFLGPGRVNEQFF
>-|TRBD2|TRBJ2-7|TRBV5-5
TGTGCCAGCAGCTTGATAGGGGAGGGCTCCTACGAGCAGTACTTC
CASSLIGEGSYEQYF
>-|-|TRBJ1-2|TRBV7-9
TGTGCCAGCAGCTTACCAGCATCGGCCTATGGCTACACCTTC
CASSLPASAYGYTF
>few|-|TRBJ1-2|TRBV11-2
TGTGCCAGCAGGTTACAGGCCGACAATAACTATGGCTACACCTTC
CASRLQADNNYGYTF
>-|-|TRBJ2-7|TRBV6-5
TGTGCCAGCAGACCCCATGCTGGGAAACCCTACGAGCAGTACTTC
CASRPHAGKPYEQYF
>-|-|TRBJ2-2|TRBV6-1
TGTGCCAGCAGTGAAGAAGCCGGACTCTACACCGGGGAGCTGTTTTTT
CASSEEAGLYTGELFF
>few|-|TRBJ1-6|TRBV5-1
TGCGCCAGCAGCTTGGAGGGTGGTTCACCCCTCCACTTT
CASSLEGGSPLHF
>-|-|TRBJ1-1|TRBV14
TGTGCCAGCAGCCCCACCGCCGGACGTTGGAGTGAAGCTTTCTTT
CASSPTAGRWSEAFF
>once|TRBD1|TRBJ1-2|TRBV6-1
TGTGCCAGCAGTGAAGCGAGGGGGCGCGGGTATGGCTACACCTTC
CASSEARGRGYGYTF
>-|TRBD2|TRBJ2-7|TRBV7-2
TGTGCCAGCAGCTTAGTGGGCGGGGGCTACGAGCAGTACTTC
CASSLVGGGYEQYF
>-|-|TRBJ1-5|TRBV28
TGTGCCAGCACCCGGAGGAATCAGCCCCAGCATTTT
CASTRRNQPQHF
>-|-|TRBJ2-5|TRBV5-6
TGTGCCAGCAGCTTGGTGAGTCCCGGCAGGGGAGAGACCCAGTACTTC
CASSLVSPGRGETQYF
>once|-|TRBJ2-7|TRBV7-9
TGTGCCAGCAGCTTACCAGGGTACTACGAGCAGTACTTC
CASSLPGYYEQYF
>-|TRBD1|TRBJ2-7|TRBV7-9
TGTGCCAGCAGCTTACTACAGACAGGGAATTACGAGCAGTACTTC
CASSLLQTGNYEQYF
>-|-|TRBJ2-6|TRBV2
TGTGCCAGCACCCTCACAAAAGCCTCCTCTGGGGCCAACGTCCTGACTTTC
CASTLTKASSGANVLTF
>-|TRBD1|TRBJ2-7|TRBV7-9
TGTGCCAGCAGCCCTCGGACAGGATCGGTGGAAAGAGAGCAGTACTTC
CASSPRTGSVEREQYF
>-|-|TRBJ2-7|TRBV19
TGTGCCAGTAGTACAGGGCTCTACGAGCAGTACTTC
CASSTGLYEQYF
>-|TRBD2|TRBJ2-5|TRBV27
TGTGCCAGCAGTTTAGGTCGTAGCGGGAAAATGGAAGAGACCCAGTACTTC
CASSLGRSGKMEETQYF
>-|-|TRBJ2-5|TRBV6-6
TGTGCCAGCAGTTACGCCAGGGCCCAAGAGACCCAGTACTTC
CASSYARAQETQYF
>-|TRBD1|TRBJ1-1|TRBV7-9
TGTGCCAGCAGCTTATTAGCCGGGACAGGGACGAACACTGAAGCTTTCTTT
CASSLLAGTGTNTEAFF
>-|-|TRBJ1-5|TRBV6-1
TGTGCCAGCATGAAAGAGGGCGCCCAGTTCAAGCCCCAGCATTTT
CASMKEGAQFKPQHF
>-|-|TRBJ2-2|TRBV27
TGTGCCAGCAGTTTCTCCCCGTTTGGGGGCACCGGGGAGCTGTTTTTT
CASSFSPFGGTGELFF
>-|TRBD1|TRBJ2-5|TRBV9
TGTGCCAGCAGCGCGGACAGGGGGCAAGAGACCCAGTACTTC
CASSADRGQETQYF
>once|-|TRBJ2-7|TRBV19
TGTGCCAGTAGACCAAAGGACAGCTCCTACGAGCAGTACTTC
CASRPKDSSYEQYF
>-|TRBD1|TRBJ1-2|TRBV29-1
TGCAGCGTTGTAGTGGGACAGGGGAACTATGGCTACACCTTC
CSVVVGQGNYGYTF
>-|-|TRBJ2-1|TRBV29-1
TGCAGCGTTGAAGATTCCAGCGCGATCAGCTCCTACAATGAGCAGTTCTTC
CSVEDSSAISSYNEQFF
>-|TRBD2|TRBJ2-5|TRBV7-6
TGTGCCAGCAGCTTAAGGGCTAGCGGGAGTCGAGAGACCCAGTACTTC
CASSLRASGSRETQYF
>few|-|TRBJ1-5|TRBV9
TGTGCCAGCAGCGTTCTGGACGGGATTAATCAGCCCCAGCATTTT
CASSVLDGINQPQHF
>-|-|TRBJ1-1|TRBV19
TGTGCCAGTAGTATTAGGGTTCGTGAAGCTTTCTTT
CASSIRVREAFF
>-|-|TRBJ2-7|TRBV4-3
TGCGCCAGCAGCCAAGTCGAGTCGGGAAGAGAGCAGTACTTC
CASSQVESGREQYF
>-|TRBD1|TRBJ2-4|TRBV7-2
TGTGCCAGCAGCCCGCAGGGGGCGAACATTCAGTACTTC
CASSPQGANIQYF
>-|-|TRBJ1-1|TRBV6-5
TGTGCCAGCAGTTACTCGGGACGGTACATGAACACTGAAGCTTTCTTT
CASSYSGRYMNTEAFF
>-|TRBD2|TRBJ2-1|TRBV5-6
TGTGCCAGCAGCTTGCCAGCTAGCGGGGGGCGAGATTACAATGAGCAGTTCTTC
CASSLPASGGRDYNEQFF
>-|-|TRBJ1-6|TRBV11-3
TGTGCCAGCAGCCAGGATCCCAATTCACCCCTCCACTTT
CASSQDPNSPLHF
>few|-|TRBJ2-1|TRBV2
TGTGCCAGCAGTGAACGGCCTACCGAGCAGTTCTTC
CASSERPTEQFF
>few|-|TRBJ1-1|TRBV7-2
TGTGCCAGCAGTCTTGGTCAGGTTAACACTGAAGCTTTCTTT
CASSLGQVNTEAFF
>-|-|TRBJ1-5|TRBV19
TGTGCCAGTCGGCGGGGGGCGGGCAATCAGCCCCAGCATTTT
CASRRGAGNQPQHF
>-|-|TRBJ1-2|TRBV25-1
TGTGCCAGCAGTGAACGCTATTTTCTCTATGGCTACACCTTC
CASSERYFLYGYTF
>-|-|TRBJ2-7|TRBV5-5
TGTGCCAGCAGCCCAGGGGGGACACAGCAGTACTTC
CASSPGGTQQYF
>-|-|TRBJ2-1|TRBV18
TGTGCCAGCTCACCACTAGCCCCGGGGACTCCCGGCAATGAGCAGTTCTTC
CASSPLAPGTPGNEQFF